The sequence of this T cell receptor beta chain was determined in a study of CD8 T cells in Susac syndrome (dated by TCRdb to between 2018 and 2021). Study-level background: Repertoire sequencing was used to test whether CD8+ T cell activation and differentiation in Susac syndrome was antigen driven. The study compared CD8+ T cell repertoire clonality among 12 healthy donors, 14 Susac syndrome patients and approximately 16 multiple sclerosis patients. The full study reports these points: The study acknowledged that relatively few individuals were included in the TCR sequencing and HLA analysis.

RNA was extracted using the RNeasy kit, and roughly 0.5 to 1 microgram was reverse transcribed with random hexamers. The immunoSEQ multiplex PCR assay, which covers 54 Vbeta and 13 Jbeta segments, was used to amplify TCR beta CDR3 regions. PCR amplification bias was corrected using a synthetic template baseline for primer optimization and computational correction. The study's own analysis went as follows. Reads were assigned to V, D and J genes according to IMGT and analyzed in immunoSEQ Analyzer, with only productive sequences retained. Clonality was computed as one minus Shannon entropy normalized by log2 of the number of productive unique sequences. For each patient and control, public and private clones were evaluated among the 100 most prevalent clones. Clones were defined as Susac-specific if absent from the healthy and MS cohorts, from roughly 1,100 published viral clones and from other ImmuneACCESS disease sequences. The public reads were reanalyzed by TCRdb: fastp trimming at Q25, MiXCR alignment, in-frame beta chains only. Each record represents a unique CDR3 protein, reported with the most common genes and DNA among its rows. What appears here as the V and J calls and clone size reflects TCRdb's work, not the paper's. Here the sample has about 130,000 distinct CDR3 sequences; under 95% occur a single time. Roughly 0.25% of the sample lies in the top ten.

High-throughput TCR beta sequencing profiled peripheral blood CD8+ and CD4+ T cells from healthy donors, Susac syndrome patients and multiple sclerosis patients. Multiple sclerosis controls were treatment-naive patients with stable or active relapsing-remitting disease fulfilling revised McDonald criteria. Bulk CD8+ and CD4+ T cells were purified by magnetic negative isolation, while CD8+ TEMRA cells were enriched using FACS. Blood was collected in EDTA tubes and processed within 24 hours, with PBMCs isolated through density gradient centrifugation. PBMCs intended for TCR sequencing were frozen in liquid nitrogen and were later thawed in a 37 degrees C water bath. A purity of at least 90% was achieved for sorted or isolated CD4+, CD8+ and CD8+ TEMRA cells. The cysteine opens and the phenylalanine closes a CDR3 of 15 amino acids. Just the 45-base CDR3 DNA is kept, in frame starting at base 1. V was cut back by 5 bases and J by 0 bases, leaving a gap of 10 bases between them.

Note on this clonotype: There is no known antigen for this receptor. Per-base qualities were not stored, and no clone one base away is much larger.

Sequencing was done on a sample of CD8+ T cells from PBMCs. Here the chain combines TRBV12-3 or TRBV12-4 and TRBJ2-2, with the D gene not confidently named. This receptor was identified in a human donor with multiple sclerosis. The DNA reads as follows: TGTGCCAGCAGTGGCGATACCGCGAACACCGGGGAGCTGTTTTTT. Its amino acids are CASSGDTANTGELFF.